This TCR beta chain was sequenced for a study of T cell repertoires in cytomegalovirus infection. Across the whole study: Researchers turned to recently identified HLA-C-restricted CMV epitopes as well as well-studied HLA-B-restricted ones. Evidence of both CMV infection and a matching HLA type came from public TCR beta signatures.

The CDR3 length is 16 residues. V was shortened by 6 bases and J by 4 bases, with 18 bases between the two germline ends. Germline values: CDR1 ENHRY, CDR2 SYGVKD. About this clonotype: The antigen is unknown.

Broader study findings: There were carriers of CMV plus the relevant HLA, and cumulative public TCR beta family frequency identified them.

TCRdb reprocessed the reads with MiXCR, giving one entry per CDR3 protein. The sample shows 400,000 to 600,000 distinct CDR3 sequences, roughly 43% of them seen only once. V usage is TRBV10-3 and J usage is TRBJ2-2; either TRBD1 or TRBD2 may fit D (7 bases each). Source: cultured PBMCs, taken from culture after CMV antigen stimulation. This receptor was taken from a human donor in good health (CMV status not recorded). Some clones in this sample may be carry-over from other donors' samples. CDR3 protein: CAIRRGGGASTGELFF. For the CDR3, the DNA is TGTGCCATCAGGCGGGGAGGGGGCGCATCCACCGGGGAGCTGTTTTTT.